What follows are 23 T cell receptor beta chains derived from one specimen sequenced in a study of vaccination and CD4 T cells after COVID-19. The antigens these receptors bind are not known. At the Johns Hopkins FTIC core, DNA taken from cultured CD4+ T cells was sequenced by way of the Oncomine TCR Beta short-read assay. MiXCR was run by TCRdb on the PCR reads, yielding one entry per CDR3 protein. The sample holds about 14,000 distinct CDR3 sequences, roughly a quarter seen once. This sample's treatment: approximately nine-day PBMC culture with coronavirus spike peptide pools or control peptides (ViraFEST assay). Sequencing used CD4+ T cells from blood, cultured in vitro, obtained after SARS-CoV-2 vaccination. Source of these receptors: a human donor who had recovered from COVID-19.

This clonotype was observed a few times. In nucleotides, the CDR3 is TGTGCCACCAGTGACCCTAGCGGGAGTCGCGATGAGCAGTTCTTC. Translated: CATSDPSGSRDEQFF. The chain employs TRBV24-1 and TRBJ2-1, with TRBD2 matching over 10 bases. This CDR3 comprises 15 residues. The germline V gene has CDR1 KGHDR and CDR2 SFDVKD. The V gene end was trimmed by 4 bases and the J gene end by 8 bases; junction bases not matched to a gene: 7.

The chain couples TRBV30 to TRBJ2-2; no firm D call. This CDR3 has 13 residues. Germline V CDR1 and CDR2: GTSNPN, SVGIG (reference sequence). The ends were cut back, 1 base at V and 7 bases at J, with 10 bases in the middle. The CDR3 DNA reads TGTGCCTGGAGTGCGACCCGGATCGGGGAGCTGTTTTTT. Protein: CAWSATRIGELFF.

The J gene is TRBJ1-1, the V gene TRBV29-1; tentatively, D is TRBD1 (5 bases). CDR1 is SQVTM and CDR2 is ANQGSEA in the germline V gene. Trimming took 4 bases from V and 1 from J, leaving 13 bases between them. CDR3 size: 14 residues. The CDR3 here is CSVAVRVGNTEAFF. In DNA form, the CDR3 reads TGCAGCGTTGCGGTCAGGGTGGGGAACACTGAAGCTTTCTTT.

This chain links TRBV7-3 with TRBJ1-2; D may be TRBD1 (5 bases). V was shortened by 1 base and J by 3 bases, with 12 bases between the two germline ends. Germline V gives CDR1 SGHTA, CDR2 FQGTGA. The CDR3 runs 15 residues. CDR3 nucleotide sequence: TGTGCCAGCAGCTTAAAGGTGGGGGACCACTATGGCTACACCTTC. Protein sequence: CASSLKVGDHYGYTF.

This chain uses TRBV28 with TRBJ1-5, with TRBD1 as a possible D gene (6 bases). V lost 6 bases to trimming and J lost 4 bases, with 16 bases between them. Per germline, CDR1 MDHEN and CDR2 SYDVKM. The CDR3 loop spans 15 amino acids. CDR3 protein: CASSLGGGPNQPQHF. CDR3 nucleotides: TGTGCCAGCAGCCTTGGAGGGGGGCCGAATCAGCCCCAGCATTTT.

The chain employs TRBV21-1 and TRBJ2-7; TRBD2, the table's D call, lacks a check against the DNA. TRBV21-1 is an annotated pseudogene. The CDR3 is 17 amino acids. The CDR3 loop reads CASSKVRGLVGVYEQYF. CDR3 DNA: TGTGCCAGCAGCAAAGTTAGAGGACTAGTAGGAGTTTACGAGCAGTACTTC.

The chain recombines TRBV6-1 with TRBJ1-3; D perhaps matches TRBD1 (5 bases). The CDR3 is made up of 16 amino acids. The germline V gene has CDR1 MNHNS and CDR2 SASEGT. Trimming left V 8 bases short and J 0 bases short, with 17 bases between. Written as DNA, the CDR3 is TGTGCCAGCTACCCGGGGGACGGTTACTCTGGAAACACCATATATTTT. This translates into CASYPGDGYSGNTIYF.

This clonotype has a handful of counts. CDR3 nucleotide sequence: TGTGCCAGCAGCTTGATGGGAGCGGGGTCCTACAATGAGCAGTTCTTC. Protein: CASSLMGAGSYNEQFF. V gene TRBV11-1 combines with J gene TRBJ2-1; 7 positions match TRBD2. V lost 3 bases to trimming and J lost 1 base; unmatched junction nucleotides: 6. The CDR3 covers 16 residues. Germline CDR1 SGHAT, CDR2 FQDESV (reference sequence).

The chain recombines TRBV15 with TRBJ2-5; TRBD1 aligns across 9 bases. CDR3 length equals 15 residues. Per the germline V gene, CDR1 is LNHNV and CDR2 is YYDKDF (reference sequence). The J segment lost 7 bases and the V segment lost 1 base, leaving 7 bases of the junction unmatched. The CDR3 loop is CATSRGGQGRATQYF. The CDR3, as DNA: TGTGCCACCAGCAGAGGGGGACAGGGCCGAGCGACCCAGTACTTC.

The V and J genes are TRBV12-3 or TRBV12-4 and TRBJ1-5; D remains unclear. The CDR3 spans 12 residues. Trimming left V 3 bases short and J 2 bases short, with 2 bases between. CDR3 in amino acids: CASSLGNQPQHF. In DNA form, the CDR3 reads TGTGCCAGCAGTTTGGGCAATCAGCCCCAGCATTTT.

The V gene is TRBV5-6, the J gene TRBJ2-1; D gene uncertain. The CDR3 has 12 amino acids. CDR1 is SGHDT, CDR2 YYEEEE, per germline. Trimming removed 0 bases from V and 6 bases from J, with 4 bases in between. CDR3 nucleotides: TGTGCCAGCAGCTTGGTTGCCAATGAGCAGTTCTTC. This encodes CASSLVANEQFF.

The chain carries TRBV6-5 and TRBJ1-6; D call uncertain. There are 14 residues in the CDR3. CDR1 MNHEY and CDR2 SVGAGI come from the germline V gene. Trimming removed 2 bases at V and 13 bases at J, with 15 bases between. The CDR3 spells CASSYAALEVPLHF. For the CDR3, the DNA is TGTGCCAGCAGTTACGCGGCTTTGGAGGTTCCCCTCCACTTT.

This clonotype was detected a few times. This chain connects TRBV7-3 to TRBJ2-1; D gene ambiguous. The ends were cut back, 1 base at V and 0 bases at J, with 13 bases in the middle. CDR3 length: 17 amino acids. Per the germline V gene, CDR1 is SGHTA and CDR2 is FQGTGA. The CDR3 spells CASSLRPKRISYNEQFF. The CDR3, as DNA: TGTGCCAGCAGCTTAAGACCGAAGAGGATCTCCTACAATGAGCAGTTCTTC.

The chain has TRBV7-9 and TRBJ2-2, with 7 bases fitting TRBD2. The CDR3 length is 15 residues. Germline assignment: CDR1 SEHNR and CDR2 FQNEAQ (reference sequence). With V trimmed by 0 bases and J by 5 bases, 3 bases remained unmatched. The CDR3 spells CASSLAGGRTGELFF. Written as DNA, the CDR3 is TGTGCCAGCAGCTTAGCGGGAGGGCGAACCGGGGAGCTGTTTTTT.

CDR3 nucleotides: TGTGCCAGCACCCCCCGTATGGCCACAGATACGCAGTATTTT. Translated, it gives CASTPRMATDTQYF. The chain couples TRBV2 to TRBJ2-3; D is ambiguous. V was shortened by 7 bases and J by 2 bases, with 13 bases between the two germline ends. Germline V CDR1 and CDR2: SNHLY, FYNNEI. The CDR3 has 14 residues.

The rearrangement links TRBV19 to TRBJ1-1; no reliable D call. The germline V gene has CDR1 LNHDA and CDR2 SQIVND (reference sequence). V was trimmed by 0 bases and J by 1 base, leaving 12 bases between them. The length of the CDR3 is 16 residues. The chain's CDR3 is CASSIDRRQTNTEAFF. The CDR3 region has the DNA TGTGCCAGTAGTATAGATCGGAGGCAGACGAACACTGAAGCTTTCTTT.

The V call is TRBV7-9, the J call TRBJ2-2; a possible D gene is TRBD1 (5 bases). This CDR3 contains 22 residues. V lost 2 bases and J lost 6, with 34 bases in between. Germline V gives CDR1 SEHNR, CDR2 FQNEAQ (reference sequence). CDR3 sequence: CASSLFPNRNKEIQGKAGELFF. CDR3 DNA: TGTGCCAGCAGCTTATTTCCGAACCGCAACAAAGAAATCCAGGGAAAGGCCGGGGAGCTGTTTTTT.

The chain joins TRBV20-1 to TRBJ1-5; D perhaps matches TRBD1 (6 bases). CDR1 and CDR2 from the germline V gene are DFQATT and SNEGSKA (reference sequence). The CDR3 spans 15 residues. Trimming left V 0 bases short and J 4 bases short, with 13 bases between. For the CDR3, the DNA is TGCAGTGCTAGAGATAGCACAGGGAGGAATCAGCCCCAGCATTTT. This gives the protein CSARDSTGRNQPQHF.

The chain joins TRBV20-1 to TRBJ1-6; D gene ambiguous. Trimming removed 0 bases from V and 8 bases from J, with 5 bases in between. This CDR3 is 12 amino acids long. Per the germline V gene, CDR1 is DFQATT and CDR2 is SNEGSKA (reference sequence). The CDR3 DNA reads TGCAGTGCTAGAGATGGGGATTCACCCCTCCACTTT. It yields the protein CSARDGDSPLHF.

A few counts support this clonotype. The chain recombines TRBV11-3 with TRBJ2-1; 8 bases line up with TRBD2. The V gene end was trimmed by 5 bases and the J gene end by 7 bases; junction bases not matched to a gene: 7. The CDR3 consists of 14 residues. Germline CDR1 is SGHNT and CDR2 is YENEEA. CDR3 bases: TGTGCCAGCAGCCATAGCGGGGAAAGGAATGAGCAGTTCTTC. It specifies CASSHSGERNEQFF.

There are a few counts of this clonotype. CDR3: CATSRDKGGTTQYF. DNA of the CDR3: TGTGCCACCAGCAGAGATAAGGGGGGGACAACGCAGTATTTT. The chain joins TRBV15 to TRBJ2-3; D perhaps matches TRBD2 (7 bases). Germline loops: CDR1 LNHNV, CDR2 YYDKDF (reference sequence). The V end was cut by 0 bases, the J end by 9 bases, with 13 bases between. The CDR3 consists of 14 residues. The full variable domain, in which reference TRBV15 and TRBJ2-3 provide the parts outside the CDR3, is DAMVIQNPRYQVTQFGKPVTLSCSQTLNHNVMYWYQQKSSQAPKLLFHYYDKDFNNEADTPDNFQSRRPNTSFCFLDIRSPGLGDTAMYLCATSRDKGGTTQYFGPGTRLTVL.

This clonotype has just a few counts. The junction differs from germline at one of its ends, possibly a read error. The V call is TRBV6-1, the J call TRBJ1-3; no clear D. CDR3 length: 14 residues. Germline CDR1 and CDR2: MNHNS and SASEGT. The chain's CDR3 is CACRRSGGGNTIYF. The CDR3 bases are TGTGCCTGCAGGCGGTCCGGCGGAGGAAACACCATATATTTT.

This rearrangement joins TRBV20-1 to TRBJ2-7; 9 positions match TRBD2. Germline V gene sequence: CDR1 DFQATT, CDR2 SNEGSKA (reference sequence). The CDR3 consists of 13 residues. CDR3: CSHGTSSLHEQYF. CDR3 in DNA: TGCAGCCATGGGACTAGCTCCCTCCACGAGCAGTACTTC.